This TCR beta chain was sequenced for a study of regulatory T cells in long-lasting Graves disease. Time point denoted: newly diagnosed GD, antithyroid drugs for less than 3 months. The authors made the TCR library using RNA they extracted from PBMCs. Enrollment of patients was through an endocrinology department in Xi'an, China. This clonotype was detected many times. The CDR3 is 16 residues long. V shed 0 bases and J shed 0 bases, with 8 bases lying between them. Germline-derived CDR1 and CDR2 are SEHNR and FQNEAQ (reference sequence). According to the study, TCR beta libraries were built with iRepertoire HTBI primers and CDR3-region Arm-PCR. TCRdb analysed the multiplex PCR reads with MiXCR anew, one entry per CDR3 protein. In the table there are approximately 310,000 distinct CDR3 sequences, 18% of which are singletons.

The sequencing here drew on peripheral blood mononuclear cells (PBMCs), taken at new diagnosis, from a patient treated with antithyroid drugs. The sequence derives from a female donor with Graves disease. The V call is TRBV7-9, the J call TRBJ1-4; D unclear. CDR3 residues: CASSLALAATNEKLFF. CDR3 nucleotide sequence: TGTGCCAGCAGCTTAGCGCTGGCGGCAACTAATGAAAAACTGTTTTTT.